The T cell receptor beta chain under discussion was sequenced for a study of blood T cell repertoires in COVID-19. Turning to the study itself: PBMCs, B-cell-depleted T cells, or T cells provided the cDNA or gDNA that made up the material.

The length of the CDR3 is 15 residues. CDR1 GTSNPN and CDR2 SVGIG come from the germline V gene (reference sequence). V lost 2 bases and J 3 bases, leaving 17 bases between the germline ends. Clones were sequenced by immunoSEQ multiplex PCR, and TCRdb holds only the in-frame ones, with some missing. Of 270,000 or so clones detected, roughly 80% appear once; the ten largest clones hold roughly 9.4%. The specimen sequenced was peripheral blood. The V and J genes are TRBV30 and TRBJ2-7; D not certain. This TCR derives from a woman in her fifties or sixties who had recovered from COVID-19. This chain's CDR3 is CAWSPLGPVDYEQYF. The CDR3 region has the DNA TGTGCCTGGAGTCCACTGGGCCCGGTGGACTACGAGCAGTACTTC.